The T cell receptor (beta chain) described here comes from a study of identical twins. Notes on the study in general: Insertions ran lower in abundant cord blood beta clonotypes, though not in memory repertoires. Twin pairs' shared out-of-frame alpha sequences were enriched in low generation probability.

Germline V lookup: CDR1 DFQATT, CDR2 SNEGSKA (reference sequence). The CDR3 loop spans 14 amino acids. V lost 6 bases and J lost 5; bases outside the gene matches: 6. TCRdb analysed the 5' RACE reads with MiXCR anew, one entry per CDR3 protein. This sample has about 530,000 distinct CDR3 sequences; around 20% occur once, and the top ten carry around 0.47%. Concerning this clonotype itself: Antigen: not known.

This sample was shared with a second study, whose subject was yellow fever vaccine responses in identical twins.

The sequencing input was CD4+ T cells sorted from blood. V gene TRBV20-1 combines with J gene TRBJ2-2, with TRBD2 identical over 10 bases. The TCR sequence derives from a young woman in good health. CDR3: CSAITSGATGELFF. In DNA, the CDR3 is TGCAGTGCCATCACTAGCGGGGCAACCGGGGAGCTGTTTTTT.